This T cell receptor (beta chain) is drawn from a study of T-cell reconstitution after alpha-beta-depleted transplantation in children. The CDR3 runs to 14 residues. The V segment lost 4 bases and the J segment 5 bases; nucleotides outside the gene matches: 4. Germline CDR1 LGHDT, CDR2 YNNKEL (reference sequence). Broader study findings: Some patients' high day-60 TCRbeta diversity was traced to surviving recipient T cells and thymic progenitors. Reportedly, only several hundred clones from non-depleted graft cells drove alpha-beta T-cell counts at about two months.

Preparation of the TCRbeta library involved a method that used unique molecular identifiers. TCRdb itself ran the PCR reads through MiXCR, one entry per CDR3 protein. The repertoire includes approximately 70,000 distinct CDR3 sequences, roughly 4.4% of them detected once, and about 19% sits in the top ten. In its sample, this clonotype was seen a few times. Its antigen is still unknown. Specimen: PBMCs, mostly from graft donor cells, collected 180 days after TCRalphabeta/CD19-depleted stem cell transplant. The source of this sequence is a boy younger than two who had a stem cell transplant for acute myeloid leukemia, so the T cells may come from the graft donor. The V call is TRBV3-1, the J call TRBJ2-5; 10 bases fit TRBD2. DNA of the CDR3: TGTGCCAGCAGCCCGGGACTAGCGCGCGAGACCCAGTACTTC. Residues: CASSPGLARETQYF.